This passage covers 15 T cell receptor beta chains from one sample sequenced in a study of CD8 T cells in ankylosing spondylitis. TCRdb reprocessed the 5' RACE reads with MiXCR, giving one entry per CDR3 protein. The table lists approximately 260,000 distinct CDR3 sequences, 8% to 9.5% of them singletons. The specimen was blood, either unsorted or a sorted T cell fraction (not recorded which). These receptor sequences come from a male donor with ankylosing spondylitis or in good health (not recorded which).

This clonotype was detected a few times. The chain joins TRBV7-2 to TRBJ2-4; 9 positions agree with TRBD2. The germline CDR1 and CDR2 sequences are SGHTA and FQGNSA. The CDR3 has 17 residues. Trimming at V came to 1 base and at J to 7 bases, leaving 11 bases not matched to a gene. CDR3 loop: CASSLGILGGGDNIQYF. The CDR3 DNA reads TGTGCCAGCAGCTTAGGAATTCTCGGCGGGGGGGATAACATTCAGTACTTC. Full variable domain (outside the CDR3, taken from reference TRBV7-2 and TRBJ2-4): GAGVSQSPSNKVTEKGKDVELRCDPISGHTALYWYRQSLGQGLEFLIYFQGNSAPDKSGLPSDRFSAERTGGSVSTLTIQRTQQEDSAVYLCASSLGILGGGDNIQYFGAGTRLSVL.

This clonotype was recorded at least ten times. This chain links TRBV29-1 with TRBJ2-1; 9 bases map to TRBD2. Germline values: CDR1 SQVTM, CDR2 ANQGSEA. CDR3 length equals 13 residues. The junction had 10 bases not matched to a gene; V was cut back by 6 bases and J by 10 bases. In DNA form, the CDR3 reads TGCAGCGTCTACGGGACTAGCTTGAGGGAGCAGTTCTTC. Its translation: CSVYGTSLREQFF.

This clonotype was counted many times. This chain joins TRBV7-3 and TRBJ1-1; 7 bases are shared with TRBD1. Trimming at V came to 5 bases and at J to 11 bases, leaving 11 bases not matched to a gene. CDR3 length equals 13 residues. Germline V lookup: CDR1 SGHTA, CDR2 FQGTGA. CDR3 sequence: CASSLGQDRPAFF. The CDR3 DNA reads TGTGCCAGCAGCCTCGGACAGGATAGGCCCGCTTTCTTT.

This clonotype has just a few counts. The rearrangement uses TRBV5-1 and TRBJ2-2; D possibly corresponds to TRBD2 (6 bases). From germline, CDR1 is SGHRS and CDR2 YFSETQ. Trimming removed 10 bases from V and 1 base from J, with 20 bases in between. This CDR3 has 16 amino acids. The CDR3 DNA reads TGCGCCGCCAGGGCTTCTAGCGCCCTGAACACCGGGGAGCTGTTTTTT. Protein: CAARASSALNTGELFF. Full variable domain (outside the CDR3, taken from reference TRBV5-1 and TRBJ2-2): KAGVTQTPRYLIKTRGQQVTLSCSPISGHRSVSWYQQTPGQGLQFLFEYFSETQRNKGNFPGRFSGRQFSNSRSEMNVSTLELGDSALYLCAARASSALNTGELFFGEGSRLTVL.

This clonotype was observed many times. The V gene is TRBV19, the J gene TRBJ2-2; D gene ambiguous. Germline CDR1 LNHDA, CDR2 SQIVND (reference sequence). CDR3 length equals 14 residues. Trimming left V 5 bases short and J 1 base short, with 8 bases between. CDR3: CASSSLGNTGELFF. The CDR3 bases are TGTGCCAGTAGTTCCCTCGGGAACACCGGGGAGCTGTTTTTT.

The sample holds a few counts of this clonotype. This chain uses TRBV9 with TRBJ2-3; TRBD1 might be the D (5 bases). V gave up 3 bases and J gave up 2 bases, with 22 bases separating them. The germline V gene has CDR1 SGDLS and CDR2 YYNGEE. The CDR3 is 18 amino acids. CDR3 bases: TGTGCCAGCAGCGGCGGACACCCAATAAGTCCGATCACAGATACGCAGTATTTT. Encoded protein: CASSGGHPISPITDTQYF. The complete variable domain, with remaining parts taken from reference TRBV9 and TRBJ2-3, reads DSGVTQTPKHLITATGQRVTLRCSPRSGDLSVYWYQQSLDQGLQFLIQYYNGEERAKGNILERFSAQQFPDLHSELNLSSLELGDSALYFCASSGGHPISPITDTQYFGPGTRLTVL.

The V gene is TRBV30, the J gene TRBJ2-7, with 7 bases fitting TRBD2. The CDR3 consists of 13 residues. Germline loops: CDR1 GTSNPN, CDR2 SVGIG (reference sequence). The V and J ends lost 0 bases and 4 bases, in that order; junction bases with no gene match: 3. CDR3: CAWSVGEGYEQYF. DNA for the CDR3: TGTGCCTGGAGTGTAGGGGAGGGGTACGAGCAGTACTTC.

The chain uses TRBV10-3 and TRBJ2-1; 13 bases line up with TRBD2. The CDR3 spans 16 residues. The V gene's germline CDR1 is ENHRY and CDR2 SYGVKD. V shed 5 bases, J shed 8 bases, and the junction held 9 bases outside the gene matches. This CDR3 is CAISQRTSGSGDEQFF. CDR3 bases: TGTGCCATCAGTCAACGGACTAGCGGGAGTGGGGATGAGCAGTTCTTC.

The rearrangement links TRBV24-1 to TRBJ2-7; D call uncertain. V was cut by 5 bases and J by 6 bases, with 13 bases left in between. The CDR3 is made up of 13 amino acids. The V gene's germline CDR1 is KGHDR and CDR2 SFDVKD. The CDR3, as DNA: TGTGCCACCAGTGCCCCCGGGCGCCTCGAGCAGTACTTC. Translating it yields CATSAPGRLEQYF.

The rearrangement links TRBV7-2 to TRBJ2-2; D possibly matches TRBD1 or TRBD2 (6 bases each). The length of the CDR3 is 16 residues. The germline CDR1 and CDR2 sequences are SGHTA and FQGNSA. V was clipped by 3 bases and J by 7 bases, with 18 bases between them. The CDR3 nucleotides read TGTGCCAGCAGCTTTACAGGGACCTATAGCGGCGGGGAGCTGTTTTTT. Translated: CASSFTGTYSGGELFF.

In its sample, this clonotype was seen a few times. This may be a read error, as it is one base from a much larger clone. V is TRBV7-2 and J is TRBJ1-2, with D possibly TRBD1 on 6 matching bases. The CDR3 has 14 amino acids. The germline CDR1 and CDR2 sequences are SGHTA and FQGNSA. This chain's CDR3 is CASSLGWTEYGYSF. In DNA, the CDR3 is TGTGCCAGCAGCTTAGGGTGGACAGAATATGGCTACTCCTTC. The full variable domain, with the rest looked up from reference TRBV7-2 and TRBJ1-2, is GAGVSQSPSNKVTEKGKDVELRCDPISGHTALYWYRQSLGQGLEFLIYFQGNSAPDKSGLPSDRFSAERTGGSVSTLTIQRTQQEDSAVYLCASSLGWTEYGYSFGSGTRLTVV.

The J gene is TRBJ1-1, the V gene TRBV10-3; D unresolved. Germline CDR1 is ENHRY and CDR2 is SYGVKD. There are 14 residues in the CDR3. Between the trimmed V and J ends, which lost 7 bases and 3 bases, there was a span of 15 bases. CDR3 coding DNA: TGTGCCATCATAGAGGACCCGAGGGACACTGAAGCTTTCTTT. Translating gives CAIIEDPRDTEAFF.

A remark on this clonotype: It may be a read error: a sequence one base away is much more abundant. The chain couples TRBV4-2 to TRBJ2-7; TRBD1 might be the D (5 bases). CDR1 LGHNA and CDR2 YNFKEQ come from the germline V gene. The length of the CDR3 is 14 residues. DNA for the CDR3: TGTGTCAGCAGCCAAGTTCGAGACAGCTACGAGCAGTACTTC. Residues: CVSSQVRDSYEQYF.

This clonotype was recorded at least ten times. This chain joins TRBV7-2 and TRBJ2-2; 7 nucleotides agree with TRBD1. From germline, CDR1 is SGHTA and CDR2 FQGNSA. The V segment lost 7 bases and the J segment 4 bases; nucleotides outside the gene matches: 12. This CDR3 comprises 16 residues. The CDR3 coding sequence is TGTGCCAGCACCAACAGGGGTATGGAAAGCACCGGGGAGCTGTTTTTT. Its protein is CASTNRGMESTGELFF.

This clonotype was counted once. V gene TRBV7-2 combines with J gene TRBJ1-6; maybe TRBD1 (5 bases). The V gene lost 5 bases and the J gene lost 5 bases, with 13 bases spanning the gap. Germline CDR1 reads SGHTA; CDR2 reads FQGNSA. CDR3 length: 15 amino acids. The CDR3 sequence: CASSQRTRDNSPLHF. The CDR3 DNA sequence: TGTGCCAGCAGCCAACGGACAAGGGATAATTCACCCCTCCACTTT. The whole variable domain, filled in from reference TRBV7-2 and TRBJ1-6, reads GAGVSQSPSNKVTEKGKDVELRCDPISGHTALYWYRQSLGQGLEFLIYFQGNSAPDKSGLPSDRFSAERTGGSVSTLTIQRTQQEDSAVYLCASSQRTRDNSPLHFGNGTRLTVT.